This T cell receptor beta chain was recorded in a study of OX40 agonist ivuxolimab in advanced cancers. Study overall: Patients were dosed intravenously with ivuxolimab at 0.01 to 10 mg/kg every 2 weeks. Findings of the study overall: Clonal expansion among partial responders at 0.1-3.0 mg/kg ranked near the lowest. Also present in some nonresponders was a low level of normalized T-cell clonal expansion.

The assay was immunoSEQ multiplex PCR, and TCRdb's table has in-frame clones only and misses some. Among about 50,000 clones listed, around 77% were seen once. Concerning this clone: The antigen is undetermined.

The CDR3 consists of 14 residues. Germline V lookup: CDR1 KGHSH, CDR2 LQKENI. The V end was cut by 3 bases, the J end by 4 bases, with 12 bases between. Blood sampling was done at baseline, cycle 4 day 1, and cycle 7 day 1. V gene TRBV18 combines with J gene TRBJ1-1; TRBD1 might be the D (6 bases). The sequence derives from an adult with an advanced solid tumor such as melanoma, head and neck, liver or kidney cancer. The source was CD4+ or CD8+ T cells sorted from blood, collected in a trial of the OX40 agonist ivuxolimab. The CDR3 DNA reads TGTGCCAGCTCACCGGGAGGGGGTGGCACTGAAGCTTTCTTT. This codes for CASSPGGGGTEAFF.